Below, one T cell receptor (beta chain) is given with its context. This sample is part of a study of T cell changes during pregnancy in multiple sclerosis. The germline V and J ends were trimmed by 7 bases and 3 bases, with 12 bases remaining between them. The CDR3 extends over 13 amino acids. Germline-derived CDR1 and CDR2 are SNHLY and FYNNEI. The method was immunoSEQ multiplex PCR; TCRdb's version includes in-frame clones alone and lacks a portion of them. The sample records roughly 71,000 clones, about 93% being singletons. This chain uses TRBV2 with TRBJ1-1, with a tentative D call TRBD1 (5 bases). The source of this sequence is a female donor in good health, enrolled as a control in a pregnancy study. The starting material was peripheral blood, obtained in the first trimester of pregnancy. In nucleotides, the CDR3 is TGTGCCAGCAAATTGGGGGGGGACACTGAAGCTTTCTTT. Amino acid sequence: CASKLGGDTEAFF.